One and the same sample provided the 8 T cell receptor beta chains below, sequenced in a study of T cell repertoires in cytomegalovirus infection. No antigen has been assigned to these receptors. TCRdb fed the reads into MiXCR, producing one record per CDR3 protein. Altogether around 900,000 distinct CDR3 sequences are present, approximately 33% being singletons, with the ten largest covering 10% to 15%. The sample was cultured CD8+ T cells from PBMCs, taken from culture after CMV antigen stimulation. The source of these receptors is a human donor in good health (CMV status not recorded). Some clones in this sample may be carry-over from other donors' samples.

J is TRBJ1-1 and V is TRBV27, with 10 bases matching TRBD1. The CDR3 has 15 amino acids. Germline lookup yields CDR1 MNHEY and CDR2 SMNVEV (reference sequence). With V trimmed by 5 bases and J by 4 bases, 7 bases remained unmatched. The CDR3 is CASSGLGQGGTEAFF. Written as DNA, the CDR3 is TGTGCCAGCAGTGGACTAGGACAGGGGGGCACTGAAGCTTTCTTT.

This clonotype was seen a handful of times. This chain links TRBV11-1 with TRBJ2-7, with D perhaps TRBD1 (6 bases). Germline V gives CDR1 SGHAT, CDR2 FQDESV (reference sequence). V lost 5 bases to trimming and J lost 5 bases, with 16 bases between them. The CDR3 consists of 14 residues. The CDR3 loop is CASSLLTGHHEQYV. CDR3 nucleotides: TGTGCCAGCAGCCTCTTGACAGGTCACCACGAGCAGTACGTC.

CDR3 coding DNA: TGTGCCAGCAGCTTGGAGGTGAGGACTACGCGGGATACGCAGTATTTT. The encoded protein is CASSLEVRTTRDTQYF. This chain connects TRBV5-4 to TRBJ2-3; possible D gene TRBD2, 6 bases. With 0 bases removed from V and 6 bases from J, the gap between germline ends came to 17 bases. This CDR3 region has 16 residues. The V gene's germline CDR1 is SGHNT and CDR2 YYREEE (reference sequence).

V is TRBV3-1 and J is TRBJ2-1, with 7 bases fitting TRBD2. Trimming took 0 bases from V and 8 from J; bases not matched to a gene: 4. Germline assignment: CDR1 LGHDT and CDR2 YNNKEL (reference sequence). The CDR3 has 14 residues. The CDR3 coding sequence is TGTGCCAGCAGCCAAGATTATAGCGGGCATGAGCAGTTCTTC. Amino acid sequence: CASSQDYSGHEQFF.

Many counts were recorded for this clonotype. The V and J genes are TRBV6-1 and TRBJ2-7; D may be TRBD2 (5 bases). V was cut by 2 bases and J by 5 bases, with 16 bases left in between. The CDR3 runs 15 residues. Germline V gives CDR1 MNHNS, CDR2 SASEGT. The CDR3 sequence: CASSEKRAPVNEQYF. DNA of the CDR3: TGTGCCAGCAGTGAAAAGAGGGCACCAGTGAACGAGCAGTACTTC.

This clonotype was seen many times. The chain is built from TRBV7-8 and TRBJ1-5, with a weak D call TRBD1 (5 bases). The V and J ends lost 0 bases and 0 bases respectively, with 9 bases between them. Germline V lookup: CDR1 SGHVS, CDR2 FQNEAQ. CDR3 size: 16 residues. The CDR3 DNA follows: TGTGCCAGCAGCTTAGCGAGGGGAAATAGCAATCAGCCCCAGCATTTT. This codes for CASSLARGNSNQPQHF.

The chain links TRBV7-3 to TRBJ2-1; 7 bases are a match to TRBD1. The CDR3 loop spans 15 amino acids. V shed 5 bases and J 5 bases; nucleotides not matched to a gene: 9. The germline gives CDR1 SGHTA, CDR2 FQGTGA. The CDR3 DNA sequence: TGTGCCAGCAGCCCTAGAGGGGGCTTGAACAATGAGCAGTTCTTC. Its protein product is CASSPRGGLNNEQFF. Looking up the rest from reference TRBV7-3 and TRBJ2-1 gives the full variable domain: GAGVSQTPSNKVTEKGKYVELRCDPISGHTALYWYRQSLGQGPEFLIYFQGTGAADDSGLPNDRFFAVRPEGSVSTLKIQRTERGDSAVYLCASSPRGGLNNEQFFGPGTRLTVL.

This chain uses TRBV19 with TRBJ1-1; maybe TRBD1 (5 bases). This CDR3 is 14 amino acids long. The V gene's germline CDR1 is LNHDA and CDR2 SQIVND (reference sequence). V was trimmed by 6 bases and J by 1 base, leaving 12 bases between them. The CDR3 region has the DNA TGTGCCAGTAGCCCGGGGGACGAGAACACTGAAGCTTTCTTT. Translating it yields CASSPGDENTEAFF.